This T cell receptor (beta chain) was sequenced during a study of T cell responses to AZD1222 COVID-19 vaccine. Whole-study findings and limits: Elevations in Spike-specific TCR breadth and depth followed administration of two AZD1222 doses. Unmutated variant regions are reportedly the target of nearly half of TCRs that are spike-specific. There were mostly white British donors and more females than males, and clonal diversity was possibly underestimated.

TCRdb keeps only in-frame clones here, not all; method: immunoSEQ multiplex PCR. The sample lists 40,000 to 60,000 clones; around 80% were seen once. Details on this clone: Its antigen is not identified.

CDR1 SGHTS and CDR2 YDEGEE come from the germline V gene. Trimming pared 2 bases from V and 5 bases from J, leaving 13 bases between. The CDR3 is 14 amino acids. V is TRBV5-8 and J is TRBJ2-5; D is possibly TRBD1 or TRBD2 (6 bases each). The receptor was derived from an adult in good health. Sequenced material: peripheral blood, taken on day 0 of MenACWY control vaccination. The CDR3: CASSFGRGLETQYF. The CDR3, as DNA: TGTGCCAGCAGCTTTGGCCGGGGGCTGGAGACCCAGTACTTC.